These 25 T cell receptor beta chains were all obtained from the same sample, sequenced in a study of blood T cell repertoires in COVID-19. Profiled with immunoSEQ multiplex PCR; TCRdb holds only in-frame clones, not every one. Of 150,000 to 190,000 clones in the sample, 70% to 90% are singletons; the top ten hold 8% to 9%. Sequencing was carried out using peripheral blood. These receptors were collected from a woman aged 60-75 years with COVID-19, enrolled during active disease.

The V gene is TRBV10-3, the J gene TRBJ1-5; D is unresolved. Germline V gives CDR1 ENHRY, CDR2 SYGVKD. V shed 8 bases and J shed 11 bases, with 13 bases lying between them. This CDR3 spans 11 amino acids. In nucleotides, the CDR3 is TGTGCCATCCGGAGCGAAGGAGCCCAGCATTTT. Translating gives CAIRSEGAQHF.

This clone was seen once. The chain combines TRBV24-1 with TRBJ2-1, with TRBD1 identical over 7 bases. The CDR3 runs to 13 residues. Germline CDR1 KGHDR, CDR2 SFDVKD. The J segment lost 6 bases and the V segment lost 4 bases, leaving 2 bases of the junction unmatched. The CDR3 spells CATSETGTNEQFF. The CDR3 coding sequence is TGTGCCACCAGTGAGACAGGGACCAATGAGCAGTTCTTC.

V usage is TRBV11-2 and J usage is TRBJ1-1; TRBD1 might be the D (5 bases). Trimming cost V 1 base and J 1 base, with 10 bases left between them. The CDR3 loop spans 15 amino acids. Germline V gene sequence: CDR1 SGHAT, CDR2 FQNNGV. CDR3 nucleotide sequence: TGTGCCAGCAGCTTAGGGAAGGGGCAGAACACTGAAGCTTTCTTT. As protein: CASSLGKGQNTEAFF. Complete variable domain (other parts from reference TRBV11-2 and TRBJ1-1): EAGVAQSPRYKIIEKRQSVAFWCNPISGHATLYWYQQILGQGPKLLIQFQNNGVVDDSQLPKDRFSAERLKGVDSTLKIQPAKLEDSAVYLCASSLGKGQNTEAFFGQGTRLTVV.

The chain is built from TRBV9 and TRBJ1-2, with D perhaps TRBD1 (5 bases). Trimming cost V 1 base and J 2 bases, with 15 bases left between them. This CDR3 is built from 16 residues. Germline assignment: CDR1 SGDLS and CDR2 YYNGEE. CDR3 amino acids: CASSVTGQGGNYGYTF. In DNA form, the CDR3 reads TGTGCCAGCAGCGTAACTGGGCAGGGAGGGAACTATGGCTACACCTTC.

The chain has TRBV10-1 and TRBJ1-2; 7 nucleotides align to TRBD1. V was clipped by 2 bases and J by 6 bases; unmatched bases: 12. From germline, CDR1 is WNHNN and CDR2 SYGVQD (reference sequence). This CDR3 contains 16 residues. CDR3 bases: TGCGCCAGCAGTGAGGGGGGAGCGCAGGGGGGCGATGGCTACACCTTC. Amino acids: CASSEGGAQGGDGYTF.

This clone has just one count. V and J are TRBV6-1 and TRBJ1-2; possible D gene TRBD1, 6 bases. The CDR3 length is 15 residues. Germline V gene sequence: CDR1 MNHNS, CDR2 SASEGT. Trimming took off 2 bases at V and 3 bases at J, with 13 bases between the two ends. As DNA, the CDR3 is TGTGCCAGCAGTGAATCCAGGGGAAGGTACTATGGCTACACCTTC. This translates into CASSESRGRYYGYTF.

V and J are TRBV4-2 and TRBJ2-2; D not certain. V lost 0 bases and J lost 0, with 5 bases in between. The CDR3 covers 15 residues. The V gene's germline CDR1 is LGHNA and CDR2 YNFKEQ. CDR3 DNA sequence: TGTGCCAGCAGCCAAGAGTCAGCGAACACCGGGGAGCTGTTTTTT. It specifies CASSQESANTGELFF.

V and J are TRBV19 and TRBJ2-3; D is unresolved. The V end lost 3 bases, the J end lost 3 bases, and 7 bases lay between the germline ends. This CDR3 is built from 13 residues. Germline lookup yields CDR1 LNHDA and CDR2 SQIVND (reference sequence). CDR3 coding DNA: TGTGCCAGTAGTATTAGTGGTACAGATACGCAGTATTTT. Translation: CASSISGTDTQYF.

The CDR3 DNA reads as TGTGCCAGCAGCTTATATAGCGGTAGCTCCTACGAGCAGTACTTC. This codes for CASSLYSGSSYEQYF. The genes are TRBV7-6 and TRBJ2-7; TRBD2 is a possible D gene (6 bases). Germline V gene lookup returns CDR1 SGHVS and CDR2 FNYEAQ. The V end was cut by 2 bases, the J end by 0 bases, with 11 bases between. The CDR3 spans 15 residues.

The chain has TRBV7-3 and TRBJ1-1; D unresolved. There are 15 residues in the CDR3. Trimming shortened V by 0 bases and J by 0 bases, and 8 bases separated the two germline ends. From germline, CDR1 is SGHTA and CDR2 FQGTGA. The CDR3 coding sequence is TGTGCCAGCAGCTTAACTTACAGTATGAACACTGAAGCTTTCTTT. Protein: CASSLTYSMNTEAFF.

The chain has TRBV7-6 and TRBJ1-1; no definite D call. V lost 1 base and J lost 7, with 7 bases in between. Germline CDR1 SGHVS, CDR2 FNYEAQ. The CDR3 loop spans 12 amino acids. The CDR3 reads CASSLGGSEAFF. The CDR3 DNA is TGTGCCAGCAGCTTAGGCGGCAGTGAAGCTTTCTTT.

In this sample, this clone turned up many times. The rearrangement links TRBV12-5 to TRBJ1-1; TRBD1 matches at 8 bases. CDR1 and CDR2 (germline): LGHNT, FRNRAP. V gave up 5 bases and J gave up 7 bases; unmatched junction bases: 12. This CDR3 is built from 15 residues. The CDR3 spells CASGLTTGAAGEAFF. The CDR3 coding sequence is TGTGCTAGTGGTCTAACGACAGGGGCCGCCGGTGAAGCTTTCTTT.

V is TRBV7-6 and J is TRBJ1-6, with D possibly matching TRBD1 (6 bases). This CDR3 is built from 13 residues. V was shortened by 5 bases and J by 7 bases, with 9 bases between the two germline ends. Germline-derived CDR1 and CDR2 are SGHVS and FNYEAQ. CDR3 nucleotides: TGTGCCAGCAGCCCGGACAGAAATTCACCCCTCCACTTT. Its translation is CASSPDRNSPLHF.

The chain combines TRBV2 with TRBJ2-1, with 7 bases that match TRBD1. Unmatched junction bases numbered 8, after V lost 8 bases and J lost 7 bases. The CDR3 length is 13 residues. Germline V CDR1 and CDR2: SNHLY, FYNNEI. The CDR3 reads CASGPDRVNEQFF. The DNA for the CDR3 is TGTGCCAGCGGGCCCGACAGGGTTAATGAGCAGTTCTTC.

The chain carries TRBV14 and TRBJ1-2, with no clear D. The CDR3 has 12 amino acids. The germline CDR1 and CDR2 sequences are SGHDN and FVKESK. Trimming removed 3 bases at V and 4 bases at J, with 6 bases between. CDR3 sequence: CASSQYSYGYTF. The CDR3 DNA reads TGTGCCAGCAGCCAGTACAGCTATGGCTACACCTTC.

The chain has TRBV7-8 and TRBJ1-1; D unclear. The CDR3 is 13 amino acids. Trimming stripped 5 bases from V and 4 bases from J, with 11 bases between. Germline CDR1 and CDR2: SGHVS and FQNEAQ. The CDR3 region has the DNA TGTGCCAGCAGCCCCCAAGGAGGCACTGAAGCTTTCTTT. Translated, it gives CASSPQGGTEAFF.

The chain employs TRBV6-5 and TRBJ1-3, with 9 bases matching TRBD1. The CDR3 extends over 16 amino acids. Germline CDR1 is MNHEY and CDR2 is SVGAGI. With 4 bases clipped from V and 1 base from J, the junction kept 5 bases outside the gene matches. The CDR3 here is CASSFLGTGSGNTIYF. CDR3 coding DNA: TGTGCCAGCAGTTTCCTCGGGACAGGGTCTGGAAACACCATATATTTT.

The chain recombines TRBV5-4 with TRBJ1-3; D is possibly TRBD1 (6 bases). V gave up 2 bases and J gave up 3 bases, with 12 bases separating them. The germline gives CDR1 SGHNT, CDR2 YYREEE (reference sequence). The CDR3 loop spans 15 amino acids. CDR3: CASSLGGRGGNTIYF. The CDR3 DNA is TGTGCCAGCAGCTTAGGGGGTCGGGGTGGAAACACCATATATTTT.

The chain has TRBV18 and TRBJ2-2, with D perhaps TRBD2 (6 bases). The CDR3 runs 14 residues. The V gene's germline CDR1 is KGHSH and CDR2 LQKENI. Trimming took 5 bases from V and 5 from J, leaving 12 bases between them. The CDR3 is CASSNPAGTGELFF. Written as DNA, the CDR3 is TGTGCCAGCTCAAACCCGGCGGGAACCGGGGAGCTGTTTTTT. Based on the CDR3 plus reference TRBV18 and TRBJ2-2, the full variable domain is NAGVMQNPRHLVRRRGQEARLRCSPMKGHSHVYWYRQLPEEGLKFMVYLQKENIIDESGMPKERFSAEFPKEGPSILRIQQVVRGDSAAYFCASSNPAGTGELFFGEGSRLTVL.

The table lists this clone with a count of one. V usage is TRBV29-1 and J usage is TRBJ1-5, with 7 bases aligning to TRBD1. This CDR3 contains 15 residues. The V gene's germline CDR1 is SQVTM and CDR2 ANQGSEA. Trimming at V came to 6 bases and at J to 3 bases, leaving 11 bases not matched to a gene. DNA for the CDR3: TGCAGCGTAACCCTGACAGGGAGAGACAATCAGCCCCAGCATTTT. It yields the protein CSVTLTGRDNQPQHF. The variable domain in full, with the rest retrieved from reference TRBV29-1 and TRBJ1-5, is SAVISQKPSRDICQRGTSLTIQCQVDSQVTMMFWYRQQPGQSLTLIATANQGSEATYESGFVIDKFPISRPNLTFSTLTVSNMSPEDSSIYLCSVTLTGRDNQPQHFGDGTRLSIL.

J is TRBJ1-2 and V is TRBV11-2; 9 nucleotides agree with TRBD1. CDR3 length: 14 amino acids. V gave up 3 bases and J gave up 7 bases; unmatched junction bases: 6. CDR1 and CDR2 from the germline V gene are SGHAT and FQNNGV. CDR3 amino acids: CASSLTGTGRGYTF. Here the CDR3 DNA reads TGTGCCAGCAGCTTGACGGGGACAGGGCGTGGCTACACCTTC.

The sample holds one count of this clone. The rearrangement uses TRBV5-1 and TRBJ2-7; TRBD1 agrees at 7 bases. The junction had 9 bases not matched to a gene; V was cut back by 3 bases and J by 3 bases. Germline CDR1 SGHRS, CDR2 YFSETQ. This CDR3 is built from 15 residues. DNA for the CDR3: TGCGCCAGCAGCTCGAACCGACAGGGAAGCTACGAGCAGTACTTC. Translation gives CASSSNRQGSYEQYF.

The V and J genes are TRBV29-1 and TRBJ1-1, with a weak D call TRBD1 (6 bases). The CDR3 runs 13 residues. Germline CDR1 is SQVTM and CDR2 is ANQGSEA. V lost 3 bases and J lost 4, with 12 bases in between. In nucleotides, the CDR3 is TGCAGCGTTGATAGTATGGGGGCCACTGAAGCTTTCTTT. This translates into CSVDSMGATEAFF. The variable domain in full, with the rest retrieved from reference TRBV29-1 and TRBJ1-1, is SAVISQKPSRDICQRGTSLTIQCQVDSQVTMMFWYRQQPGQSLTLIATANQGSEATYESGFVIDKFPISRPNLTFSTLTVSNMSPEDSSIYLCSVDSMGATEAFFGQGTRLTVV.

The chain is built from TRBV3-1 (or the pseudogene TRBV3-2) and TRBJ2-3; D might be TRBD1 (5 bases). The CDR3 has 14 residues. V was pared by 3 bases and J by 1 base, with 8 bases between. Germline V gives CDR1 LGHDT, CDR2 YNNKEL (reference sequence). The CDR3 DNA reads TGTGCCAGCAGCCAGGGCAGGGGCACAGATACGCAGTATTTT. Its translation is CASSQGRGTDTQYF.

The V call is TRBV15, the J call TRBJ1-3, with D perhaps matching TRBD1 (6 bases). Looked up from germline, CDR1 is LNHNV and CDR2 is YYDKDF (reference sequence). CDR3 length: 19 amino acids. Trimming stripped 8 bases from V and 0 bases from J, with 26 bases between. The CDR3 here is CATQGIGTRMVLSGNTIYF. Here the CDR3 DNA reads TGTGCCACCCAAGGGATTGGGACACGGATGGTCCTCTCTGGAAACACCATATATTTT. Drawing the rest from reference TRBV15 and TRBJ1-3, the complete variable domain is DAMVIQNPRYQVTQFGKPVTLSCSQTLNHNVMYWYQQKSSQAPKLLFHYYDKDFNNEADTPDNFQSRRPNTSFCFLDIRSPGLGDTAMYLCATQGIGTRMVLSGNTIYFGEGSWLTVV.